This T cell receptor (beta chain) comes out of a study of neurological immune-mediated disorders. Study observations and caveats: HTLV-1-associated myelopathy had the most TCR clonal expansion, and multiple sclerosis had the least, less than healthy controls.

Ten or more counts support this clonotype. Its antigen is undetermined. TCRdb independently ran MiXCR on the 5' RACE reads; one entry per CDR3 protein. The sample holds about 55,000 distinct CDR3 sequences, approximately 3.6% seen once. The clonotype was recovered from a woman aged 40 to 50 with multiple sclerosis. Sequencing was carried out using CD4+ T cells from blood.

The CDR3 region is CASRASRGADTQYF. The CDR3 DNA reads TGTGCCAGCAGGGCCTCTAGGGGGGCAGATACGCAGTATTTT. V gene TRBV2 combines with J gene TRBJ2-3, with D perhaps assigned TRBD1 or TRBD2 (6 bases each). V shed 6 bases and J shed 4 bases, with 14 bases lying between them. CDR3 length equals 14 residues. Germline V gene lookup returns CDR1 SNHLY and CDR2 FYNNEI.